This T cell receptor beta chain was profiled in a study of blood T cell repertoires in COVID-19. Libraries were prepared by immunoSEQ multiplex PCR; TCRdb keeps only in-frame clonotypes and omits some of them. The data show some 300,000 clones, around 92% seen once. The CDR3 extends over 15 amino acids. Germline V CDR1 and CDR2: MDHEN, SYDVKM. V dropped 2 bases and J dropped 7; count of bases not matched to a gene: 11. The genes are TRBV28 and TRBJ2-7, with 7 nucleotides matching TRBD2. The source of this sequence is a woman aged 25 to 39 who had recovered from COVID-19. Sequenced input: PBMCs or T cells enriched from blood (not recorded which). The chain's CDR3 is CASSLMLAAPWEQYF. The CDR3 DNA reads TGTGCCAGCAGTTTAATGCTAGCGGCCCCCTGGGAGCAGTACTTC. Looking up the rest from reference TRBV28 and TRBJ2-7 gives the full variable domain: DVKVTQSSRYLVKRTGEKVFLECVQDMDHENMFWYRQDPGLGLRLIYFSYDVKMKEKGDIPEGYSVSREKKERFSLILESASTNQTSMYLCASSLMLAAPWEQYFGPGTRLTVT.